Listed below are T cell receptor beta chains from one sample, sequenced in a study of CXCR3-negative and CXCR3-positive naive CD8 T cells. With the 5' RACE reads reprocessed, TCRdb shows one record per CDR3 protein and no DNA. The sample includes about 110,000 distinct CDR3 sequences. The sample comprised naive CXCR3+ CD8+ T cells from blood. These receptors originate from a human donor in good health. Some clones in this sample may be carry-over from other donors' samples. Both conserved end residues are part of each CDR3.

j_call: TRBJ2-5
v_call: TRBV29-1
cdr3_aa: CSVEAVGRETQYF

j_call: TRBJ2-3
v_call: TRBV11-1
cdr3_aa: CASSLGGSGTDTQYF

j_call: TRBJ2-1
v_call: TRBV7-2
cdr3_aa: CASSPLAYEQFF

j_call: TRBJ2-2
v_call: TRBV5-4
cdr3_aa: CASNQGGPSNTGELFF

j_call: TRBJ2-1
v_call: TRBV20-1
cdr3_aa: CSARVQLRNEQFF

j_call: TRBJ1-2
v_call: TRBV7-9
cdr3_aa: CASGLAGTNYTF

j_call: TRBJ2-7
v_call: TRBV7-2
cdr3_aa: CASSSPEGYEQYF

j_call: TRBJ2-7
v_call: TRBV30
cdr3_aa: CAFRGHSYEQYF

j_call: TRBJ1-1
v_call: TRBV10-1
cdr3_aa: CASTIWTERGKAFF

j_call: TRBJ1-5
v_call: TRBV14
cdr3_aa: CASSPLGSNQPQHF

j_call: TRBJ2-7
v_call: TRBV28
cdr3_aa: CASSSRGGLSYEQYF

j_call: TRBJ1-1
v_call: TRBV28
cdr3_aa: CASGLDTGTSLNTEAFF

j_call: TRBJ1-2
v_call: TRBV7-9
cdr3_aa: CASSSIDRGGGYTF

j_call: TRBJ2-7
v_call: TRBV7-9
cdr3_aa: CASSAPTSYEQYF

j_call: TRBJ1-1
v_call: TRBV30
cdr3_aa: CAWSIDTGGTEAFF

j_call: TRBJ1-2
v_call: TRBV12-3/TRBV12-4
cdr3_aa: CATRLGPRADDGYTF

j_call: TRBJ2-7
v_call: TRBV10-3
cdr3_aa: CAISEWQGKSYEQYF

j_call: TRBJ2-1
v_call: TRBV20-1
cdr3_aa: CSARVLAGDNEQFF

j_call: TRBJ2-3
v_call: TRBV12-3/TRBV12-4
cdr3_aa: CASSLRPDTQYF

j_call: TRBJ1-3
v_call: TRBV6-1
cdr3_aa: CASSEAGSGGNTIYF

j_call: TRBJ2-7
v_call: TRBV7-9
cdr3_aa: CASRAGGLLTYEQYF

j_call: TRBJ1-2
v_call: TRBV29-1
cdr3_aa: CSVALFTEDYGYTF

j_call: TRBJ2-7
v_call: TRBV7-9
cdr3_aa: CASSLEGGAYEQYF

j_call: TRBJ2-7
v_call: TRBV29-1
cdr3_aa: CSVEIWNIATGSYEQYF

j_call: TRBJ2-5
v_call: TRBV7-9
cdr3_aa: CASSDYTGGQETQYF

j_call: TRBJ1-3
v_call: TRBV11-3
cdr3_aa: CASSPAGALSGNTIYF

j_call: TRBJ2-5
v_call: TRBV2
cdr3_aa: CASSERPELQETQYF

j_call: TRBJ1-4
v_call: TRBV7-9
cdr3_aa: CASSLSGAGEEKLFF

j_call: TRBJ2-7
v_call: TRBV7-7
cdr3_aa: CASSPYGTYEQYF

j_call: TRBJ2-7
v_call: TRBV4-1
cdr3_aa: CASSQVGESYEQYF

j_call: TRBJ1-1
v_call: TRBV21-1
cdr3_aa: CASSKDRRTRSEAFF

j_call: TRBJ2-7
v_call: TRBV5-6
cdr3_aa: CASSSEGQGDYEQYF

j_call: TRBJ2-3
v_call: TRBV6-1
cdr3_aa: CASRAPEASGADTQYF

j_call: TRBJ2-7
v_call: TRBV11-3
cdr3_aa: CASSSRTGAGDEQYF

j_call: TRBJ2-7
v_call: TRBV10-3
cdr3_aa: CAISDPRDRSYEQYF

j_call: TRBJ2-7
v_call: TRBV5-1
cdr3_aa: CASSLTSGPNEQYF

j_call: TRBJ1-1
v_call: TRBV7-9
cdr3_aa: CASRLGREAFF

j_call: TRBJ2-1
v_call: TRBV11-3
cdr3_aa: CASSPRGSNEQFF

j_call: TRBJ1-1
v_call: TRBV7-9
cdr3_aa: CASRKTGDRTEAFF

j_call: TRBJ2-1
v_call: TRBV7-3
cdr3_aa: CASSLGGSNEQFF

j_call: TRBJ2-5
v_call: TRBV12-3/TRBV12-4
cdr3_aa: CASSFTADQETQYF

j_call: TRBJ2-1
v_call: TRBV28
cdr3_aa: CASSLRTADNEQFF

j_call: TRBJ1-1
v_call: TRBV29-1
cdr3_aa: CSVESTLASVSTEAFF

j_call: TRBJ2-7
v_call: TRBV29-1
cdr3_aa: CSVDPTGLSYEQYF

j_call: TRBJ2-2
v_call: TRBV7-8
cdr3_aa: CASSIHARGGQDTGELFF

j_call: TRBJ2-5
v_call: TRBV7-9
cdr3_aa: CASSSFGTGIDRETQYF

j_call: TRBJ2-3
v_call: TRBV25-1
cdr3_aa: CASSGPSSIDTQYF

j_call: TRBJ2-7
v_call: TRBV7-9
cdr3_aa: CASSPDTSYEQYF

j_call: TRBJ2-7
v_call: TRBV7-9
cdr3_aa: CASSPGTPTYEQYF

j_call: TRBJ2-7
v_call: TRBV6-2/TRBV6-3
cdr3_aa: CASSYSSGAYEQYF

j_call: TRBJ1-2
v_call: TRBV12-3/TRBV12-4
cdr3_aa: CASSPGRNYGYTF

j_call: TRBJ2-7
v_call: TRBV28
cdr3_aa: CASSLYHLYEQYF

j_call: TRBJ2-7
v_call: TRBV28
cdr3_aa: CASRDHRGSRYEQYF

j_call: TRBJ2-2
v_call: TRBV5-1
cdr3_aa: CASSWAGELFF